This T cell receptor (beta chain) is drawn from a study of cytotoxic CD8 clonotypes in ibrutinib-treated CLL. Study observations and caveats: Rare overall, public clonotypes shrank or held steady under therapy. Clonality rose at ibrutinib response, held steady in sustained remission, and fell toward baseline at progression.

Sequencing was designed to attain a depth spanning 1 in 200,000 to 1 in 1 million T cells. Data came from immunoSEQ multiplex PCR; TCRdb stores just in-frame clones and leaves some out. Altogether fewer than 150,000 clones are present, 84% being singletons, with the ten largest covering about 3.5%. Note on this clone: Its cognate antigen is unknown.

V lost 6 bases, J lost 1 base, and 7 bases lay in between. The CDR3 is 12 residues long. Germline loops: CDR1 MNHEY, CDR2 SMNVEV (reference sequence). The source is a human donor with chronic lymphocytic leukemia. The material sequenced was PBMCs, taken after 24 months of ibrutinib treatment. The V gene is TRBV27, the J gene TRBJ2-7, with a tentative D call TRBD1 (6 bases). The CDR3 DNA is TGTGCCAGCAGAGGGGGTTCCTACGAGCAGTACTTC. Translated: CASRGGSYEQYF.